This TCR beta chain was sequenced in a study of T cell responses to AZD1222 COVID-19 vaccine. Study-wide points: Most donors were white British and more were female, and clonal diversity was possibly underestimated. Dominant CD4 TCR responses targeted spike regions 160-218 and 743-854. Repertoire collection took place solely once the T cell response had peaked. Nearly half of spike-specific TCRs reportedly go after variant regions that carry no mutations.

Germline lookup yields CDR1 MNHEY and CDR2 SMNVEV (reference sequence). Trimming cost V 6 bases and J 1 base; bases outside gene matches: 3. The CDR3 is made up of 15 amino acids. Method: immunoSEQ multiplex PCR; TCRdb's copy keeps in-frame clones and lacks some. Of under 200,000 clones in the sample, around nine tenths were seen once. Of note for this clone: Its antigen is not identified.

V usage is TRBV27 and J usage is TRBJ2-1; 10 bases fit TRBD2. This TCR was recovered from an adult who received the MenACWY meningococcal vaccine as a control. The sample here was peripheral blood, taken 28 days after the second dose of the MenACWY control vaccine. The CDR3 region is CASSLGLASYNEQFF. The CDR3 region has the DNA TGTGCCAGCAGCCTGGGACTAGCGTCCTACAATGAGCAGTTCTTC.